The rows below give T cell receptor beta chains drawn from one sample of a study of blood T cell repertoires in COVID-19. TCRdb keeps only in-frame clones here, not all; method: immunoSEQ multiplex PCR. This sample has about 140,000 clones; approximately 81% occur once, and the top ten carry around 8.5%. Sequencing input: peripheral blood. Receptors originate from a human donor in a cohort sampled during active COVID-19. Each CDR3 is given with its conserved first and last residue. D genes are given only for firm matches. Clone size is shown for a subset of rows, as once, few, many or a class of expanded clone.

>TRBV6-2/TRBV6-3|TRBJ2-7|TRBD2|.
CASSPLLTTREAYEQYF
TGTGCCAGCAGTCCCCTCCTTACTACGCGGGAGGCCTACGAGCAGTACTTC
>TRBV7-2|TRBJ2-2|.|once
CASQGGYTGELFF
TGTGCCAGCCAGGGGGGTTACACCGGGGAGCTGTTTTTT
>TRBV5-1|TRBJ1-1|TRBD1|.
CASSLRRQGDTEAFF
TGCGCCAGCAGCTTAAGGCGACAGGGGGACACTGAAGCTTTCTTT
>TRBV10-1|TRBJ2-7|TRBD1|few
CASSDLGTGDTYEQYF
TGCGCCAGCAGTGACTTAGGGACAGGGGATACCTACGAGCAGTACTTC
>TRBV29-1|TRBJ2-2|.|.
CSVGRDSGVLVYPPGELFF
TGCAGCGTTGGAAGGGATTCCGGGGTTTTAGTATACCCTCCTGGGGAGCTGTTTTTT
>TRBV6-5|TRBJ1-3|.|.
CASSYSSASSGNTIYF
TGTGCCAGCAGTTACTCTTCAGCTAGCTCTGGAAACACCATATATTTT
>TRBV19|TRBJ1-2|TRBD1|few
CASSLRQGDGYTF
TGTGCCAGTAGTCTTCGACAGGGGGATGGCTACACCTTC
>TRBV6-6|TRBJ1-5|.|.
CASRSEQGGIQPQHF
TGTGCCAGCAGATCCGAACAGGGCGGAATTCAGCCCCAGCATTTT
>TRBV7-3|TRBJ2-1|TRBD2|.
CASSSLAANSYNEQFF
TGTGCCAGCAGCTCACTAGCGGCCAACTCCTACAATGAGCAGTTCTTC
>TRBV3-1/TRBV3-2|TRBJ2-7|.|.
CASSQVPGLHYEQYF
TGTGCCAGCAGCCAAGTACCCGGGTTGCACTACGAGCAGTACTTC
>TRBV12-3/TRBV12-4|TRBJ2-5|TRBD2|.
CASSSGLAASQYF
TGTGCCAGCAGTTCGGGACTAGCGGCCTCCCAGTACTTC
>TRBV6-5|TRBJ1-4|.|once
CASSYSGRRNEKLFF
TGTGCCAGCAGTTACTCAGGGAGACGGAATGAAAAACTGTTTTTT
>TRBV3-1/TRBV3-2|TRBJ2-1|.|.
CASSARGVDNEQFF
TGTGCCAGCAGCGCCCGGGGTGTTGACAATGAGCAGTTCTTC
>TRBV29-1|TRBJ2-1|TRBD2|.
CSVVLSGRDNEQFF
TGCAGCGTTGTTCTTAGCGGGAGGGACAATGAGCAGTTCTTC
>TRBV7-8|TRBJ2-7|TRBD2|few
CASSGLAGAIYEQYF
TGTGCCAGCAGCGGACTAGCGGGAGCGATCTACGAGCAGTACTTC
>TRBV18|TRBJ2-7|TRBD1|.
CASSSRVPGQGAYEQYF
TGTGCCAGCTCATCAAGAGTCCCGGGACAGGGTGCCTACGAGCAGTACTTC
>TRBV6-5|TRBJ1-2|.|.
CASSLTGPFGYTF
TGTGCCAGCAGCTTGACAGGACCCTTTGGCTACACCTTC
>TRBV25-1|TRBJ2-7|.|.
CASSEPRDGEQYF
TGTGCCAGCAGTGAACCGCGGGATGGGGAGCAGTACTTC
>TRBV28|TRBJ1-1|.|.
CASSPRGMAFF
TGTGCCAGCAGTCCCAGGGGTATGGCTTTCTTT
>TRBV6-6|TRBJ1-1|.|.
CASSQDRNTEAFF
TGTGCCAGCAGTCAAGACAGGAACACTGAAGCTTTCTTT
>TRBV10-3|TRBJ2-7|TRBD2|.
CAIRTSGLSYEQYF
TGTGCCATCAGGACTAGCGGGCTCTCCTACGAGCAGTACTTC
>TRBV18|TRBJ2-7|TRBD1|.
CASSTTGTGASKAFYEQYF
TGTGCCAGCTCAACGACCGGGACAGGGGCATCTAAGGCATTCTACGAGCAGTACTTC
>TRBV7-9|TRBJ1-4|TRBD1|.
CASSLPGGGEKLFF
TGTGCCAGCAGCTTGCCAGGGGGCGGTGAAAAACTGTTTTTT
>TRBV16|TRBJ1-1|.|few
CASSQGGASLTPAFF
TGTGCCAGCAGCCAAGGAGGGGCATCCCTAACCCCAGCTTTCTTT
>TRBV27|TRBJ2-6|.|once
CASSLYDRTTSGANVLTF
TGTGCCAGCAGTTTATATGACCGGACAACCTCTGGGGCCAACGTCCTGACTTTC
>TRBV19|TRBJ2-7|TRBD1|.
CASKPDRAAYEQYF
TGTGCCAGTAAACCCGACAGGGCAGCCTACGAGCAGTACTTC
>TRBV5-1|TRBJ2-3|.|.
CASSPVWASTDTQYF
TGCGCCAGCAGTCCCGTATGGGCAAGCACAGATACGCAGTATTTT
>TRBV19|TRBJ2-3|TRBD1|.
CASSPGQGILSDTQYF
TGTGCCAGTAGCCCGGGACAGGGGATCCTTTCAGATACGCAGTATTTT
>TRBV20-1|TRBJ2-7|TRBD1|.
CSASPFDRGGEQYF
TGCAGTGCTAGTCCCTTTGACAGGGGTGGCGAGCAGTACTTC
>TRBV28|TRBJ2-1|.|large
CASTFTGNEQFF
TGTGCCAGCACCTTTACAGGCAATGAGCAGTTCTTC
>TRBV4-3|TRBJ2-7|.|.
CASSQEGQAPYEQYF
TGCGCCAGCAGCCAAGAGGGGCAGGCGCCCTACGAGCAGTACTTC
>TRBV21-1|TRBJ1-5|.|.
CASFPTAVLILRIRPSNQPQHF
TGTGCCAGCTTCCCAACCGCGGTCCTAATCCTAAGGATACGGCCGAGCAATCAGCCCCAGCATTTT
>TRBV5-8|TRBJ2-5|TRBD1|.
CASSIEDRYQETQYF
TGTGCCAGCAGCATAGAGGACAGGTACCAAGAGACCCAGTACTTC
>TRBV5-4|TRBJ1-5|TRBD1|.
CASSRDRGEQPQHF
TGTGCCAGCAGCAGGGACAGGGGAGAGCAGCCCCAGCATTTT
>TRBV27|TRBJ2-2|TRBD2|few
CATTRGGATGELFF
TGTGCCACAACGCGGGGAGGGGCCACCGGGGAGCTGTTTTTT
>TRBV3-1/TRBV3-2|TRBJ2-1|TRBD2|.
CASSQGTSGMNEQFF
TGTGCCAGCAGTCAAGGGACTAGTGGTATGAATGAGCAGTTCTTC
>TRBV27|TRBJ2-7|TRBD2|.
CASSFSGKTYEQYF
TGTGCCAGCAGTTTTAGCGGGAAAACCTACGAGCAGTACTTC
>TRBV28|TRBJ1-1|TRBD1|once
CASSITGQGWRGTEAFF
TGTGCCAGCAGTATCACCGGACAGGGCTGGAGGGGCACTGAAGCTTTCTTT
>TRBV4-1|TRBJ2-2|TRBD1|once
CASSTRQGTNTGELFF
TGCGCCAGCAGCACCAGACAGGGGACGAACACCGGGGAGCTGTTTTTT
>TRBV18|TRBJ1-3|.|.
CASSPPGLVSGNTIYF
TGTGCCAGCTCACCACCAGGACTGGTCTCTGGAAACACCATATATTTT
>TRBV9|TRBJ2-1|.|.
CASSVALNYNEQFF
TGTGCCAGCAGCGTAGCACTAAACTACAATGAGCAGTTCTTC
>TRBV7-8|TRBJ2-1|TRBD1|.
CASSIDRDEQFF
TGTGCCAGCAGCATCGACAGGGATGAGCAGTTCTTC
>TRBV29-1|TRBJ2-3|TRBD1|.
CSVGQGAGDTQYF
TGCAGCGTGGGACAGGGGGCAGGAGATACGCAGTATTTT
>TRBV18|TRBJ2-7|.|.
CASSLGSYEQYF
TGTGCCAGCTCACTCGGCTCCTACGAGCAGTACTTC
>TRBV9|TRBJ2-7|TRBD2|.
CASSAGLAGVEEQYF
TGTGCCAGCAGCGCAGGACTAGCGGGAGTGGAGGAGCAGTACTTC
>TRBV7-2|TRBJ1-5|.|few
CASSPGTGGNQPQHF
TGTGCCAGCAGCCCGGGGACGGGGGGAAATCAGCCCCAGCATTTT
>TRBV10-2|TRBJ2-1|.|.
CASSESEGAKDNEQFF
TGCGCCAGCAGTGAGTCCGAAGGGGCTAAGGACAATGAGCAGTTCTTC
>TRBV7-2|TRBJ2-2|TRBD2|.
CASRAGVDTGELFF
TGTGCCAGCAGGGCGGGGGTAGACACCGGGGAGCTGTTTTTT
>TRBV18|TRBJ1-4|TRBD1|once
CASSLVDRAEKLFF
TGTGCCAGCTCACTCGTGGACAGGGCTGAAAAACTGTTTTTT
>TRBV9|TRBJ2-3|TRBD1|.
CASSVDRTGATDTQYF
TGTGCCAGCAGCGTAGATAGGACAGGCGCCACAGATACGCAGTATTTT
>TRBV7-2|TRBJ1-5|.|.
CASSYHALDREQNQPQHF
TGTGCCAGCAGCTACCACGCGTTAGACAGAGAGCAGAATCAGCCCCAGCATTTT
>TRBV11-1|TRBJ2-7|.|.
CASSFSRKSYEQYF
TGTGCCAGCAGCTTTTCGAGGAAGTCCTACGAGCAGTACTTC
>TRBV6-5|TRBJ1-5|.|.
CASNWDTKQPQHF
TGTGCCAGCAATTGGGACACCAAACAGCCCCAGCATTTT
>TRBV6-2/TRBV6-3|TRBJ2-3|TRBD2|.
CASSYSTSGSTDTQYF
TGTGCCAGCAGTTACTCCACTAGCGGGAGCACAGATACGCAGTATTTT
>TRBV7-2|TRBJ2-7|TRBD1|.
CASSLEGRGHEQYF
TGTGCCAGCAGCTTAGAAGGCAGGGGGCACGAGCAGTACTTC
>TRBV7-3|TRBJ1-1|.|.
CASSPQGLNTEAFF
TGTGCCAGCAGCCCACAGGGCCTGAACACTGAAGCTTTCTTT
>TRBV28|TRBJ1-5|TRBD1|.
CASTLGGRGRNQPQHF
TGTGCCAGCACCCTAGGGGGCAGGGGCAGGAATCAGCCCCAGCATTTT
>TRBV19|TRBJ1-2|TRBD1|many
CASSRNPGQKVHGYTF
TGTGCCAGTAGTAGAAATCCGGGACAGAAGGTTCATGGCTACACCTTC
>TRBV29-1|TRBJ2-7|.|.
CSVGGGWYGYEQYF
TGCAGCGTTGGCGGGGGCTGGTATGGGTACGAGCAGTACTTC